This T cell receptor beta chain was captured by sequencing in a study of Ad26.COV2.S vaccination and SARS-CoV-2 variants. Study-level information: Administration of Ad26.COV2.S was intramuscular, either once or twice 56 days apart.

TCRdb keeps only in-frame clones here, not all; method: immunoSEQ multiplex PCR. The sample carries about 350,000 clones, around 83% recorded once. CDR1 is MNHEY, CDR2 SVGAGI, per germline. Trimming pared 1 base from V and 6 bases from J, leaving 19 bases between. The CDR3 covers 16 residues. This clone appeared once. The treatment denotes: around 19 received Ad26.COV2.S at low or high dose, single or two shots; roughly five received placebo; per-sample allocation not given. Collection of the samples took place on day 63 after the first injection of vaccine or placebo. V and J are TRBV6-5 and TRBJ2-7; D is uncertain. The sample was peripheral blood, taken in a trial of Ad26.COV2.S vaccine versus placebo. The source is a person aged 18-65 years who received the Ad26.COV2.S COVID-19 vaccine or a placebo. The CDR3 sequence is CASSYCWSPLCGEQYF. CDR3 sequence (DNA): TGTGCCAGCAGTTACTGTTGGTCCCCACTCTGCGGCGAGCAGTACTTC.